This T cell receptor (beta chain) was identified in a study of a mutant IDH1 vaccine in newly diagnosed glioma. On the study more broadly: Vaccination was launched 4-6 weeks after radiotherapy alone, or with temozolomide cycles.

Regarding the study as a whole: Apparently unrelated to pseudoprogression were changes in the top peripheral T cell clonotypes.

Here immunoSEQ multiplex PCR was the method, and the copy in TCRdb shows in-frame clones only, minus some. The top ten clones hold less than 7% of a sample with roughly 130,000 clones, 80% of them seen once. Time point defined: week 11, during vaccination. The study gave 300 ug of mutant IDH1 20-mer peptide per vaccine dose, with topical imiquimod. The donor cohort comprised cases of new WHO grade 3 or 4 IDH1-mutant, ATRX-lost astrocytoma. About this clone: Its cognate antigen is unknown.

V was cut by 8 bases and J by 6 bases, with 19 bases left in between. The germline V gene encodes CDR1 MDHEN and CDR2 SYDVKM. This CDR3 is 14 amino acids long. The origin of this receptor is a middle-aged man with glioma. The chain has TRBV28 and TRBJ1-1; tentative D call: TRBD1 (5 bases). The source was PBMCs, collected from a glioma patient whose treatment included an IDH1 peptide vaccine. The DNA of the CDR3 is TGTGCCAGCGTGCCCTCGAGAGGCAGGGCTGAAGCTTTCTTT. Encoded protein: CASVPSRGRAEAFF.